One and the same sample provided the 26 T cell receptor beta chains below, sequenced in a study of CD8 T cells in ankylosing spondylitis. TCRdb reanalysed the 5' RACE reads using MiXCR and keeps one entry per CDR3 protein. The sample shows a few hundred thousand distinct CDR3 sequences, 20% of them seen only once. Sequenced sample: blood, either unsorted or a sorted T cell fraction (not recorded which). Receptors originate from a female donor with ankylosing spondylitis or in good health (not recorded which).

This clonotype was observed many times. This chain connects TRBV29-1 to TRBJ2-7; the D is unclear. CDR3 length equals 11 residues. Germline V gives CDR1 SQVTM, CDR2 ANQGSEA. Trimming cost V 6 bases and J 7 bases, with 13 bases left between them. Written as DNA, the CDR3 is TGCAGCGTGCTCGTCTATGAGGAGCAGTACTTC. Its protein is CSVLVYEEQYF.

This clonotype has only one observation. The chain is built from TRBV7-2 and TRBJ2-3; 8 positions agree with TRBD1. The germline V gene has CDR1 SGHTA and CDR2 FQGNSA. V shed 3 bases and J 3 bases; nucleotides not matched to a gene: 2. The CDR3 loop spans 14 amino acids. CDR3 amino acids: CASSFTGGTDTQYF. In DNA form, the CDR3 reads TGTGCCAGCAGCTTTACAGGGGGGACAGATACGCAGTATTTT.

V and J are TRBV11-3 and TRBJ1-1; no reliable D call. Germline V gives CDR1 SGHNT, CDR2 YENEEA. Trimming shortened V by 1 base and J by 5 bases, and 8 bases separated the two germline ends. This CDR3 spans 13 amino acids. The CDR3: CASSLVSGTEAFF. CDR3 sequence (DNA): TGTGCCAGCAGCTTAGTCTCCGGGACTGAAGCTTTCTTT.

This clonotype was recorded a few times. This chain connects TRBV7-9 to TRBJ2-1, with unresolved D. There are 12 residues in the CDR3. Trimming took off 4 bases at V and 13 bases at J, with 14 bases between the two ends. Germline CDR1 is SEHNR and CDR2 is FQNEAQ (reference sequence). Here the CDR3 DNA reads TGTGCCAGCAGCTATGGCGGCCAAACCCAGTTCTTC. It is translated as CASSYGGQTQFF.

The V gene is TRBV9, the J gene TRBJ2-3; D not resolved. Deletions cut 0 bases from V and 8 bases from J, with 7 bases between. CDR1 is SGDLS, CDR2 YYNGEE, per germline. This CDR3 spans 12 amino acids. DNA for the CDR3: TGTGCCAGCAGCGTAGCGGGCGGTACGCAGTATTTT. This codes for CASSVAGGTQYF.

This clonotype appeared many times. The chain joins TRBV6-6 to TRBJ2-1; D possibly corresponds to TRBD1 (5 bases). Between the trimmed V and J ends, which lost 4 bases and 6 bases, there was a span of 10 bases. The CDR3 is made up of 13 amino acids. The germline gives CDR1 MNHNY, CDR2 SVGAGI (reference sequence). The CDR3, as DNA: TGTGCCAGCAGTTTAGACAGAATCAATGAGCAGTTCTTC. It specifies CASSLDRINEQFF.

The chain carries TRBV12-3 or TRBV12-4 and TRBJ2-5; 10 bases are shared with TRBD1. J was trimmed by 5 bases and V by 5 bases; bases with no gene match: 8. This CDR3 spans 15 amino acids. The CDR3 coding sequence is TGTGCCAGCAGTAGTGGGACAGGGGTAGTTGAGACCCAGTACTTC. This encodes CASSSGTGVVETQYF.

This chain uses TRBV3-1 with TRBJ2-2; perhaps TRBD1 as D (6 bases). The CDR3 is 14 residues long. V lost 4 bases and J lost 7, with 13 bases in between. The germline V gene has CDR1 LGHDT and CDR2 YNNKEL (reference sequence). The CDR3 DNA is TGTGCCAGCAGCCTCCACAGGGAGAGCGGGGAGCTGTTTTTT. As protein: CASSLHRESGELFF.

The V and J genes are TRBV3-1 and TRBJ1-1; TRBD1 is a possible D gene (5 bases). V was trimmed by 7 bases and J by 5 bases, leaving 14 bases between them. CDR1 LGHDT and CDR2 YNNKEL come from the germline V gene (reference sequence). This CDR3 contains 13 residues. The chain's CDR3 is CASTSPGGTEAFF. The CDR3 DNA reads TGTGCCAGCACATCCCCGGGGGGGACTGAAGCTTTCTTT.

In this sample, this clonotype turned up a few times. This sequence joins TRBV12-5 and TRBJ2-1; D might be TRBD1 (6 bases). Trimming removed 2 bases at V and 8 bases at J, with 16 bases between. The CDR3 has 15 residues. Germline V gene data show CDR1 as LGHNT and CDR2 as FRNRAP. As DNA, the CDR3 is TGTGCTAGTGGTTTGTCCCGAGGGGGTTTAGATGAGCAGTTCTTC. It yields the protein CASGLSRGGLDEQFF.

This clonotype was seen only a few times. The V and J genes are TRBV7-8 and TRBJ2-2; 8 nucleotides agree with TRBD2. The germline gives CDR1 SGHVS, CDR2 FQNEAQ. The CDR3 is 16 residues long. Trimming removed 4 bases from V and 3 bases from J; junction bases left unmatched: 7. CDR3 coding DNA: TGTGCCAGCAGCTCCTTAGTAGCGGGACACACCGGGGAGCTGTTTTTT. Its protein is CASSSLVAGHTGELFF.

The chain is built from TRBV25-1 and TRBJ2-1, with 11 positions matching TRBD2. With V trimmed by 4 bases and J by 6 bases, 8 bases remained unmatched. Germline loops: CDR1 MGHDK, CDR2 SYGVNS. The CDR3 consists of 16 residues. The CDR3 DNA reads TGTGCCAGCAGTGTGTGGCGGGGGACTAGCGGCAATGAGCAGTTCTTC. Translation gives CASSVWRGTSGNEQFF. Complete variable domain (other parts from reference TRBV25-1 and TRBJ2-1): EADIYQTPRYLVIGTGKKITLECSQTMGHDKMYWYQQDPGMELHLIHYSYGVNSTEKGDLSSESTVSRIRTEHFPLTLESARPSHTSQYLCASSVWRGTSGNEQFFGPGTRLTVL.

A few counts support this clonotype. The chain combines TRBV12-3 or TRBV12-4 with TRBJ2-4, with TRBD1 as a possible D gene (6 bases). This CDR3 region has 13 residues. V shed 6 bases and J shed 2 bases, with 8 bases lying between them. This CDR3 is CASRQGTKNIQYF. In nucleotides, the CDR3 is TGTGCCAGCAGACAGGGCACCAAAAACATTCAGTACTTC.

This clonotype was detected ten times or more. The CDR3 nucleotides read TGCAGCGTGGCTCAGGGGTTTGAACAGCCCCAGCATTTT. Its protein product is CSVAQGFEQPQHF. This rearrangement joins TRBV29-1 to TRBJ1-5, with D maybe TRBD1 (6 bases). Looked up from germline, CDR1 is SQVTM and CDR2 is ANQGSEA. The length of the CDR3 is 13 residues. With 6 bases removed from V and 7 bases from J, the gap between germline ends came to 16 bases.

This clonotype was found a few times. The chain couples TRBV5-1 to TRBJ2-7; 7 bases match TRBD1. The CDR3 spans 14 residues. Germline V gene sequence: CDR1 SGHRS, CDR2 YFSETQ. V shed 7 bases, J shed 5 bases, and the junction held 12 bases outside the gene matches. CDR3 loop: CASAETGNIDEQYF. The CDR3 DNA reads TGCGCCAGCGCCGAGACAGGGAATATAGACGAGCAGTACTTC.

In this sample, this clonotype turned up many times. The rearrangement links TRBV6-1 to TRBJ2-7; possible D gene TRBD1, 5 bases. Germline V gives CDR1 MNHNS, CDR2 SASEGT. The V end was cut by 6 bases, the J end by 0 bases, with 15 bases between. The CDR3 spans 15 residues. The CDR3 protein is CASSTGHRSSYEQYF. DNA for the CDR3: TGTGCCAGCAGCACCGGACACCGGAGCTCCTACGAGCAGTACTTC.

In its sample, this clonotype was seen a few times. V gene TRBV6-2 or TRBV6-3 combines with J gene TRBJ1-1; D call uncertain. The CDR3 extends over 11 amino acids. Germline CDR1 is MNHEY and CDR2 is SVGEGT. Between the trimmed V and J ends, which lost 8 bases and 11 bases, there was a span of 15 bases. CDR3 in DNA: TGTGCCAGCTATATCGCCGGTGGGGCTTTCTTT. This sequence encodes CASYIAGGAFF.

The gene calls are TRBV19 and TRBJ2-1; 8 bases are shared with TRBD2. Looked up from germline, CDR1 is LNHDA and CDR2 is SQIVND (reference sequence). V lost 2 bases, J lost 1 base, and 7 bases stayed unmatched. This CDR3 is built from 17 residues. CDR3 amino acids: CASSISGGQMSYNEQFF. In DNA form, the CDR3 reads TGTGCCAGTAGTATATCGGGAGGGCAAATGTCCTACAATGAGCAGTTCTTC.

CDR3 loop: CSAAPGVRDTQYF. The DNA of the CDR3 is TGCAGCGCCGCCCCAGGGGTACGAGATACGCAGTATTTT. The chain uses TRBV29-1 and TRBJ2-3, with a weak D call TRBD1 (6 bases). Germline V gene data show CDR1 as SQVTM and CDR2 as ANQGSEA. The CDR3 spans 13 residues. V was pared by 7 bases and J by 5 bases, with 16 bases between.

The chain is built from TRBV4-3 and TRBJ2-3; D not resolved. The CDR3 consists of 14 residues. Trimming removed 0 bases from V and 9 bases from J, with 13 bases in between. Per the germline V gene, CDR1 is LGHNA and CDR2 is YSLEER. CDR3 in amino acids: CASSQDMTHGTQYF. The DNA for the CDR3 is TGCGCCAGCAGCCAAGATATGACTCATGGGACGCAGTATTTT.

This clonotype has more than one count but fewer than ten. The rearrangement uses TRBV18 and TRBJ1-1; no clear D. The ends were cut back, 6 bases at V and 3 bases at J, with 11 bases in the middle. CDR3 size: 13 residues. CDR1 is KGHSH and CDR2 is LQKENI in the germline V gene. CDR3: CASSSSSHTEAFF. DNA of the CDR3: TGTGCCAGCTCCTCGTCCTCGCACACTGAAGCTTTCTTT.

The table lists this clonotype with many counts. The CDR3 region is CASSHTSEFGNEQFF. In DNA, the CDR3 is TGCGCCAGCAGTCATACTAGCGAGTTTGGGAATGAGCAGTTCTTC. The chain uses TRBV5-1 and TRBJ2-1, with TRBD2 matching 7 bases. From germline, CDR1 is SGHRS and CDR2 YFSETQ. V was pared by 5 bases and J by 7 bases, with 12 bases of the junction left unmatched. This CDR3 comprises 15 residues.

V and J are TRBV5-6 and TRBJ2-7, with 7 nucleotides matching TRBD2. The CDR3 is made up of 14 amino acids. Germline CDR1 and CDR2: SGHDT and YYEEEE. V shed 5 bases and J 0 bases; nucleotides not matched to a gene: 5. CDR3 region: CASRLGGGSYEQYF. The CDR3 DNA reads TGTGCCAGCAGACTTGGGGGGGGCTCCTACGAGCAGTACTTC.

Many counts were recorded for this clonotype. The rearrangement joins TRBV6-2 or TRBV6-3 to TRBJ1-5, with D perhaps TRBD1 (6 bases). Trimming shortened V by 2 bases and J by 4 bases, and 9 bases separated the two germline ends. This CDR3 has 14 amino acids. Germline assignment: CDR1 MNHEY and CDR2 SVGEGT. CDR3 amino acids: CASSYGQRNQPQHF. As DNA, the CDR3 is TGTGCCAGCAGTTACGGACAGCGGAATCAGCCCCAGCATTTT.

This clonotype was observed once. The CDR3 DNA follows: TGCGCCAGCAGCTCGTCGATCGGGGACAGGGTTACAGATACGCAGTATTTT. Its translation: CASSSSIGDRVTDTQYF. The J gene is TRBJ2-3, the V gene TRBV5-1, with 9 bases that match TRBD1. The CDR3 runs to 17 residues. Trimming took 3 bases from V and 3 from J; bases not matched to a gene: 11. CDR1 SGHRS and CDR2 YFSETQ come from the germline V gene.

This clonotype turned up a few times. At one end, the junction sequence differs from germline, possibly due to a read error. The chain combines TRBV7-2 with TRBJ1-2, with 12 nucleotides matching TRBD1. The length of the CDR3 is 14 residues. In germline, CDR1 is SGHTA, CDR2 FQGNSA. Here the CDR3 DNA reads TGTGCCAGCACCTTAGGGACAGGGGGCTTAGGCTACACCTTC. Amino acids: CASTLGTGGLGYTF. Using reference TRBV7-2 and TRBJ1-2 for the parts outside the CDR3, the full variable domain is GAGVSQSPSNKVTEKGKDVELRCDPISGHTALYWYRQSLGQGLEFLIYFQGNSAPDKSGLPSDRFSAERTGGSVSTLTIQRTQQEDSAVYLCASTLGTGGLGYTFGSGTRLTVV.